This T cell receptor beta chain was sequenced for a study of blood T cells in healthy people across ages. The wider study: Through template switching, about one barcoded beta molecule was captured per two T cells, as measured in model experiments.

The sample holds one count of this clonotype. The J segment lost 5 bases and the V segment lost 9 bases, leaving 4 bases of the junction unmatched. Germline V CDR1 and CDR2: SGHRS, YFSETQ. The CDR3 contains 14 residues. Then a second PCR, running about 7 to 11 cycles, was carried out with a sample-barcoded 5' primer and a J-beta primer mix. TCRdb recomputed calls from the 5' RACE reads with MiXCR, one row per CDR3 protein. The data show 2 million or so distinct CDR3 sequences, around 50% seen once. This receptor was taken from a woman aged 40 to 50 in good health. The sequenced sample consisted of blood. V and J are TRBV5-1 and TRBJ2-5; TRBD2 matches at 16 bases. The CDR3 coding sequence is TGCGCCACGGGACTAGCGGGGGGGACGGAGACCCAGTACTTC. Translation: CATGLAGGTETQYF.